The 18 T cell receptor beta chains listed next were all sequenced from one sample in a study of low-dose radiotherapy and immunotherapy resistance in tumors. First-strand cDNA relied on TRAV- and TRBV-specific primers spanning alpha and beta chains. For amplifying TCRs, the PCR ran for approximately 18 cycles with Phusion, which was used together with a constant-region primer and the adapter on the V primers. TCRdb fed the reads into MiXCR, producing one record per CDR3 protein. The sample shows about 91,000 distinct CDR3 sequences, under 25% of them seen only once. Sample time point: after trial treatment. Stated treatment: LDRT plus nivolumab, ipilimumab, low-dose cyclophosphamide and aspirin (RACIN trial). Sequences were derived from PBMCs, sampled after low-dose radiotherapy plus immunotherapy. These receptors originate from a female donor with ovarian cancer.

This clonotype was seen repeatedly, ten times or more. The V and J genes are TRBV27 and TRBJ1-2; no firm D call. V lost 6 bases and J 2 bases, leaving 10 bases between the germline ends. Germline loops: CDR1 MNHEY, CDR2 SMNVEV (reference sequence). The CDR3 has 13 amino acids. The CDR3: CASRPTPNYGYTF. For the CDR3, the DNA is TGTGCCAGCAGACCAACACCGAACTATGGCTACACCTTC.

The table lists this clonotype with a few counts. The J gene is TRBJ1-1, the V gene TRBV19, with TRBD1 matching 8 bases. This CDR3 has 17 amino acids. CDR1 is LNHDA and CDR2 is SQIVND in the germline V gene (reference sequence). The ends lost 5 bases at V and 0 bases at J; junction bases unmatched: 11. CDR3 DNA sequence: TGTGCCAGTAGTCAGGGGGCGGGCCATGGAATGAACACTGAAGCTTTCTTT. Its protein is CASSQGAGHGMNTEAFF.

This clonotype was counted many times. V usage is TRBV4-1 and J usage is TRBJ2-7; D uncertain. Trimming shortened V by 2 bases and J by 1 base, and 6 bases separated the two germline ends. The length of the CDR3 is 13 residues. Germline assignment: CDR1 MGHRA and CDR2 YSYEKL. The CDR3 reads CASSQRVSYEQYF. CDR3 in DNA: TGCGCCAGCAGCCAAAGGGTTTCCTACGAGCAGTACTTC.

This clonotype has a count of ten or more. The rearrangement uses TRBV20-1 and TRBJ2-7; D perhaps matches TRBD2 (6 bases). Germline loops: CDR1 DFQATT, CDR2 SNEGSKA (reference sequence). Trimming took off 4 bases at V and 5 bases at J, with 21 bases between the two ends. The CDR3 sequence is 15 residues long. The CDR3 protein is CSATGVGGAFNEQYF. Here the CDR3 DNA reads TGCAGTGCTACCGGGGTAGGAGGGGCATTTAACGAGCAGTACTTC.

This clonotype was seen more than once but under ten times. The chain recombines TRBV23-1 with TRBJ1-5; D possibly corresponds to TRBD1 (5 bases). TRBV23-1 is an ORF; its function is uncertain. Trimming removed 3 bases from V and 3 bases from J, with 18 bases in between. This CDR3 has 17 amino acids. The CDR3 here is CASSHGFGQGFNQPQHF. The CDR3 DNA follows: TGCGCCAGCAGTCATGGGTTCGGGCAGGGCTTCAATCAGCCCCAGCATTTT.

Many counts were recorded for this clonotype. V gene TRBV4-1 combines with J gene TRBJ1-4, with 7 nucleotides matching TRBD1. CDR1 is MGHRA, CDR2 YSYEKL, per germline. Trimming removed 0 bases from V and 7 bases from J; junction bases left unmatched: 5. CDR3 size: 15 residues. The CDR3 loop reads CASSQDNRGVEKLFF. The CDR3 DNA follows: TGCGCCAGCAGCCAAGACAACAGGGGCGTTGAAAAACTGTTTTTT.

This clonotype was seen repeatedly, ten times or more. The CDR3 coding sequence is TGCAGTGCCACCGTAACACGAGAGACCCAGTACTTC. Its protein is CSATVTRETQYF. The chain couples TRBV20-1 to TRBJ2-5; D unclear. From germline, CDR1 is DFQATT and CDR2 SNEGSKA (reference sequence). With 6 bases removed from V and 4 bases from J, the gap between germline ends came to 12 bases. The CDR3 has 12 amino acids.

This clonotype was recorded at least ten times. This chain links TRBV20-1 with TRBJ2-3, with TRBD2 as a possible D gene (5 bases). V was clipped by 6 bases and J by 5 bases, with 18 bases between them. From germline, CDR1 is DFQATT and CDR2 SNEGSKA (reference sequence). CDR3 length equals 14 residues. CDR3 DNA sequence: TGCAGTGCGAGGACCCGAGCGGCCGTAGATACGCAGTATTTT. Its translation is CSARTRAAVDTQYF.

The sample holds many counts of this clonotype. The V call is TRBV7-2, the J call TRBJ2-1; the match to TRBD2 covers 9 bases. Germline V gene data show CDR1 as SGHTA and CDR2 as FQGNSA. The CDR3 contains 15 residues. J gave up 4 bases and V 2 bases, and 3 bases lay outside the gene matches. This chain's CDR3 is CASSLLSGGYNEQFF. CDR3 DNA sequence: TGTGCCAGCAGCTTACTGAGCGGGGGGTACAATGAGCAGTTCTTC.

About this clonotype itself: A far larger clone lies a single base away; this is likely a read error. The CDR3 DNA sequence: TGTGCCAGCAGTCCCTGGGAGAGCTCCTACAATGAGCAGTACTTC. Encoded protein: CASSPWESSYNEQYF. The gene calls are TRBV5-6 and TRBJ2-5, with TRBD2 as a possible D gene (5 bases). The CDR3 is 15 amino acids. The V end was cut by 5 bases, the J end by 11 bases, with 25 bases between. CDR1 and CDR2 from the germline V gene are SGHDT and YYEEEE.

This clonotype was detected many times. This chain connects TRBV14 to TRBJ2-1; 9 bases map to TRBD2. This CDR3 is 20 amino acids long. Per the germline V gene, CDR1 is SGHDN and CDR2 is FVKESK. V lost 1 base, J lost 4 bases, and 17 bases stayed unmatched. The CDR3 is CASSQVWSGGTTRPYNEQFF. The CDR3 coding sequence is TGTGCCAGCAGCCAAGTATGGAGCGGGGGGACCACCCGTCCATACAATGAGCAGTTCTTC.

In this sample, this clonotype turned up many times. This chain links TRBV28 with TRBJ1-1; tentatively, D is TRBD1 (5 bases). The germline V gene has CDR1 MDHEN and CDR2 SYDVKM. The CDR3 contains 12 residues. Trimming took off 6 bases at V and 9 bases at J, with 14 bases between the two ends. CDR3 residues: CASREGRGKAFF. DNA of the CDR3: TGTGCCAGCAGGGAGGGGCGGGGGAAAGCTTTCTTT.

This clonotype was found a few times. The rearrangement joins TRBV3-1 to TRBJ2-7; D unclear. Trimming removed 3 bases at V and 2 bases at J, with 11 bases between. There are 14 residues in the CDR3. Looked up from germline, CDR1 is LGHDT and CDR2 is YNNKEL (reference sequence). In DNA, the CDR3 is TGTGCCAGCAGCCAGACGGATTCAGCCTACGAGCAGTACTTC. This sequence encodes CASSQTDSAYEQYF.

In this sample, this clonotype turned up many times. The V and J genes are TRBV12-3 or TRBV12-4 and TRBJ1-6, with D possibly TRBD1 on 5 matching bases. The V and J ends lost 5 bases and 14 bases respectively, with 16 bases between them. The CDR3 contains 13 residues. CDR3 in DNA: TGTGCCAGCAGTCCACGGGGCCCGGGAACCCTCCACTTT. Translated: CASSPRGPGTLHF.

In this sample, this clonotype turned up a few times. This clone may be a read error of a much larger clone one base away. V and J are TRBV5-1 and TRBJ2-2; tentatively, D is TRBD1 (6 bases). This CDR3 contains 13 residues. The germline V gene has CDR1 SGHRS and CDR2 YFSETQ. The CDR3 DNA is TGCGCCAGCCGACAGGCGGTCCCCGGGAAGCTGTTTTTT. It translates to CASRQAVPGKLFF.

This clonotype occurred many times. Here the CDR3 DNA reads TGTGCCAGCAGTGTCGAGGTGAACACTGAAGCTTTCTTT. Translating it yields CASSVEVNTEAFF. The V gene is TRBV2, the J gene TRBJ1-1; D is undetermined. V lost 4 bases to trimming and J lost 0 bases, with 6 bases between them. The CDR3 sequence is 13 residues long. Germline V gene data show CDR1 as SNHLY and CDR2 as FYNNEI.

In this sample, this clonotype turned up many times. The chain has TRBV11-2 and TRBJ2-7, with D unclear. Trimming took 5 bases from V and 13 from J, leaving 15 bases between them. The CDR3 loop spans 11 amino acids. CDR1 and CDR2 (germline): SGHAT, FQNNGV. CDR3 nucleotides: TGTGCCAGCAGCGGTAGGAAGGGTATATACTTC. It yields the protein CASSGRKGIYF.

Comment on this clonotype: Because it lacks the conserved phenylalanine or tryptophan at the end, this CDR3 is likely a read error. The gene calls are TRBV5-1 and TRBJ2-3; D ambiguous. The CDR3 covers 13 residues. CDR1 and CDR2 (germline): SGHRS, YFSETQ. The germline V and J ends were trimmed by 2 bases and 0 bases, with 4 bases remaining between them. CDR3 protein: CASSFRSTDTQYL. The CDR3 nucleotides read TGCGCCAGCAGCTTCCGAAGCACAGATACGCAGTATCTT.